These 10 T cell receptor beta chains were all obtained from the same sample, sequenced in a study of human T cells and chemical hapten exposure. A single record per CDR3 protein comes from TCRdb applying MiXCR to the RACE reads. The sample lists 140,000 or so distinct CDR3 sequences, approximately 12% occurring once. The time point is: patch test 2, 6 weeks after DPC sensitization. Noted treatment: therapeutic diphenylcyclopropenone sensitization with weekly scalp DPC. The starting material was whole blood, obtained in connection with sensitization to the hapten diphenylcyclopropenone (DPC). All receptors derive from a woman aged 50 to 65 with alopecia areata. Some clones in this sample may be carry-over from other donors' samples.

This clonotype was seen a handful of times. The CDR3 is CSVEVGAQETQYF. The CDR3 DNA reads as TGCAGCGTTGAAGTGGGCGCACAAGAGACCCAGTACTTC. The chain combines TRBV29-1 with TRBJ2-5; D unclear. Trimming pared 1 base from V and 2 bases from J, leaving 8 bases between. CDR1 is SQVTM, CDR2 ANQGSEA, per germline. The CDR3 is made up of 13 amino acids.

This clonotype was seen a handful of times. The chain links TRBV20-1 to TRBJ2-7; 11 nucleotides line up with TRBD2. Unmatched junction bases numbered 6, after V lost 2 bases and J lost 0 bases. This CDR3 has 16 amino acids. Germline V gene sequence: CDR1 DFQATT, CDR2 SNEGSKA (reference sequence). CDR3 in DNA: TGCAGTGCTAGAACGGGACTAGCGGACTTCTCCTACGAGCAGTACTTC. This codes for CSARTGLADFSYEQYF.

V usage is TRBV7-2 and J usage is TRBJ2-5; 8 bases map to TRBD2. The junction had 12 bases not matched to a gene; V was cut back by 5 bases and J by 13 bases. The germline V gene has CDR1 SGHTA and CDR2 FQGNSA. The CDR3 has 13 residues. The CDR3 region is CASSPLPGTRTYF. CDR3 nucleotides: TGTGCCAGCAGCCCCCTGCCCGGGACTAGGACGTACTTC.

The CDR3 protein is CASSRGMYEQYF. In DNA form, the CDR3 reads TGTGCCAGCAGCAGGGGTATGTACGAGCAGTACTTC. V is TRBV6-5 and J is TRBJ2-7, with D possibly being TRBD1 (6 bases). V was pared by 6 bases and J by 4 bases, with 10 bases between. The CDR3 extends over 12 amino acids. CDR1 is MNHEY, CDR2 SVGAGI, per germline.

In this sample, this clonotype turned up a few times. The chain is built from TRBV20-1 and TRBJ2-1, with 11 bases lining up with TRBD1. V gave up 6 bases and J gave up 8 bases; unmatched junction bases: 9. Germline values: CDR1 DFQATT, CDR2 SNEGSKA (reference sequence). The CDR3 is 14 residues long. The CDR3 here is CSATRTGGWDEQFF. The DNA for the CDR3 is TGCAGTGCCACACGGACAGGGGGCTGGGATGAGCAGTTCTTC.

The chain couples TRBV7-9 to TRBJ2-3; D call uncertain. The CDR3 contains 15 residues. Germline CDR1 SEHNR, CDR2 FQNEAQ (reference sequence). With 1 base removed from V and 5 bases from J, the gap between germline ends came to 13 bases. This chain's CDR3 is CASSLGGISRDTQYF. CDR3 nucleotides: TGTGCCAGCAGCTTAGGTGGCATTTCCAGAGATACGCAGTATTTT.

This clonotype has just a few counts. The gene calls are TRBV18 and TRBJ2-7; D is ambiguous. Trimming took 0 bases from V and 5 from J, leaving 14 bases between them. Germline V gene lookup returns CDR1 KGHSH and CDR2 LQKENI. The CDR3 is 15 amino acids. The CDR3 spells CASSPPGRATNEQYF. The CDR3 region has the DNA TGTGCCAGCTCACCACCGGGTCGGGCTACCAACGAGCAGTACTTC.

This clonotype was detected a few times. This chain joins TRBV18 and TRBJ1-6, with TRBD1 as a possible D gene (5 bases). This CDR3 has 16 residues. Trimming left V 2 bases short and J 4 bases short, with 12 bases between. The V gene's germline CDR1 is KGHSH and CDR2 LQKENI. CDR3 sequence reads: CASSPIGHPYNSPLHF. For the CDR3, the DNA is TGTGCCAGCTCACCAATAGGACACCCATATAATTCACCCCTCCACTTT.

This clonotype was seen ten or more times. This chain joins TRBV29-1 and TRBJ1-2; 11 nucleotides agree with TRBD1. Trimming took 4 bases from V and 8 from J; bases not matched to a gene: 9. CDR3 size: 14 residues. The V gene's germline CDR1 is SQVTM and CDR2 ANQGSEA. CDR3 sequence reads: CSVAPGQGAQGYTF. The CDR3 DNA reads as TGCAGCGTTGCACCTGGACAGGGGGCGCAGGGCTACACCTTC.

This clonotype was seen a handful of times. The chain links TRBV6-2 or TRBV6-3 to TRBJ1-5; D perhaps matches TRBD1 (5 bases). The germline V gene has CDR1 MNHEY and CDR2 SVGEGT. Trimming took 4 bases from V and 0 from J, leaving 10 bases between them. This CDR3 region has 15 residues. CDR3 in DNA: TGTGCCAGCAGTTCTGGACACGTTAGCAATCAGCCCCAGCATTTT. This sequence encodes CASSSGHVSNQPQHF.